These T cell receptor beta chains were read from a single sample in a study of regulatory T cells in long-lasting Graves disease. TCRdb re-derived calls from the multiplex PCR reads in MiXCR, one entry per CDR3 protein. The sample contains 400,000 to 550,000 distinct CDR3 sequences, approximately 16% of which appear only once. The data were also submitted as part of a second study, on T cells in Graves' hyperthyroidism and ophthalmopathy.

The source was peripheral blood mononuclear cells (PBMCs), collected at new diagnosis, from a patient treated with antithyroid drugs. Receptor source: a woman under 40 with Graves disease. CDR3s include the opening cysteine and the closing phenylalanine or tryptophan. Each record gives: V gene, J gene, clone size, D gene, CDR3 protein, CDR3 DNA. A D gene is named only where the DNA matches it firmly. Expanded clones get a size class; other rows say once, few or many, or leave the size out.

TRBV20-1,TRBJ2-7,few,TRBD2,CSARGGSVYEQYF,TGCAGTGCTAGGGGCGGGAGCGTCTACGAGCAGTACTTC
TRBV6-1,TRBJ1-2,many,-,CASSPLAIYGYTF,TGTGCCAGCAGTCCACTCGCCATCTATGGCTACACCTTC
TRBV4-2,TRBJ1-2,-,-,CASSQDRMVGYGYTF,TGTGCCAGCAGCCAAGATCGGATGGTGGGCTATGGCTACACCTTC
TRBV7-9,TRBJ2-3,many,TRBD2,CASSLMRESDTQYF,TGTGCCAGCAGCTTAATGCGGGAGTCAGATACGCAGTATTTT
TRBV20-1,TRBJ1-2,many,-,CSARELSGYTF,TGCAGTGCTAGAGAGCTATCTGGCTACACCTTC
TRBV6-2/TRBV6-3,TRBJ2-1,many,-,CASTPRGSEQFF,TGTGCCAGCACCCCGAGGGGCAGTGAGCAGTTCTTC
TRBV19,TRBJ1-1,many,-,CASSTGIENTEAFF,TGTGCCAGTAGTACGGGAATCGAGAACACTGAAGCTTTCTTT
TRBV5-1,TRBJ2-2,-,-,CASSLKWVRSGTGELFF,TGCGCCAGCAGCTTAAAATGGGTTCGATCAGGCACCGGGGAGCTGTTTTTT
TRBV2,TRBJ2-7,many,-,CASRPRSGSYEQYF,TGTGCCAGCAGACCTAGGTCAGGCTCCTACGAGCAGTACTTC
TRBV6-2/TRBV6-3,TRBJ2-5,many,TRBD1,CASSDRDRGTGETQYF,TGTGCCAGCAGTGATCGGGACAGGGGGACGGGAGAGACCCAGTACTTC
TRBV7-3,TRBJ1-1,-,-,CASSLRVGAEAFF,TGTGCCAGCAGCTTGAGGGTTGGGGCTGAAGCTTTCTTT
TRBV11-1,TRBJ2-2,-,-,CASSPTVRELFF,TGTGCCAGCAGCCCGACAGTCAGGGAGCTGTTTTTT
TRBV2,TRBJ1-1,-,-,CASSVGNTETFF,TGTGCCAGCAGTGTGGGGAACACTGAAACTTTCTTC
TRBV5-1,TRBJ2-1,-,TRBD2,CASSRTSDSYNEQFF,TGCGCCAGCAGCAGGACTAGCGACTCCTACAATGAGCAGTTCTTC
TRBV28,TRBJ2-4,-,-,CASRTRDIQYF,TGTGCCAGCAGGACTAGAGACATTCAGTACTTC
TRBV6-2/TRBV6-3,TRBJ2-2,many,TRBD1,CASRITGGNTGELFF,TGTGCCAGCAGGATTACAGGGGGCAACACCGGGGAGCTGTTTTTT
TRBV7-9,TRBJ2-1,-,TRBD2,CASRLPGLAGGSSSYNEQFF,TGTGCCAGCAGGCTACCGGGACTAGCGGGAGGGTCGAGCTCCTACAATGAGCAGTTCTTC
TRBV7-9,TRBJ1-1,many,-,CASSLGGVKGWHTEAFF,TGTGCCAGCAGCTTAGGGGGTGTGAAGGGTTGGCACACTGAAGCTTTCTTT
TRBV4-1,TRBJ1-1,few,-,CASSQDFWGTNTEAFF,TGCGCCAGCAGCCAAGATTTCTGGGGCACGAACACTGAAGCTTTCTTT
TRBV19,TRBJ2-2,-,TRBD2,CASSRKVGGGVAVYTGELFF,TGTGCCAGTAGTAGGAAGGTTGGGGGAGGGGTTGCAGTTTACACCGGGGAGCTGTTTTTT
TRBV2,TRBJ2-7,many,TRBD1,CASRGGTGRREQYF,TGTGCCAGCAGGGGTGGGACAGGTAGACGCGAGCAGTACTTC
TRBV20-1,TRBJ1-5,-,-,CSAETFSNQPQHF,TGCAGTGCTGAGACTTTTAGCAATCAGCCCCAGCATTTT
TRBV7-9,TRBJ1-1,-,-,CASSFEGPGSFF,TGTGCCAGCAGCTTTGAAGGCCCCGGTTCTTTCTTT
TRBV4-1,TRBJ1-4,many,-,CASSQDQRTQNEKLFF,TGTGCCAGCAGCCAAGATCAGAGGACACAGAATGAAAAACTGTTTTTT
TRBV6-1,TRBJ2-7,many,TRBD2,CASELAGTYEQYF,TGTGCCAGCGAACTAGCGGGAACCTACGAGCAGTACTTC
TRBV7-2,TRBJ2-2,many,TRBD2,CASSMSGSGTGELFF,TGTGCCAGCAGCATGAGCGGGAGCGGCACCGGGGAGCTGTTTTTT
TRBV28,TRBJ1-2,few,-,CASRGSFHYGYTF,TGTGCCAGCCGAGGCAGTTTTCACTATGGCTACACCTTC
TRBV6-5,TRBJ2-3,-,-,CASSYRADTQYF,TGTGCCAGCAGTTACAGGGCGGATACGCAGTATTTT
TRBV3-1,TRBJ1-6,many,-,CASSQLLNNSPLHF,TGTGCCAGCAGCCAATTATTGAATAATTCACCCCTCCACTTT
TRBV27,TRBJ2-7,many,-,CASSFGETYEQYF,TGTGCCAGCAGTTTTGGCGAAACCTACGAGCAGTACTTC
TRBV18,TRBJ1-2,many,-,CASSPGQTYYGYTF,TGTGCCAGCTCACCTGGACAGACCTACTATGGCTACACCTTC
TRBV6-9,TRBJ1-1,few,TRBD1,CASSSRTGRNTEAFF,TGTGCCAGCAGTTCCAGGACAGGGAGGAACACTGAAGCTTTCTTT
TRBV5-4,TRBJ1-5,-,-,CASSLNQQEPQHF,TGTGCCAGCAGCTTAAATCAACAGGAGCCCCAGCATTTT
TRBV14,TRBJ2-4,-,-,CASSQGGINIQYF,TGTGCCAGCAGCCAGGGGGGTATAAACATTCAGTACTTC
TRBV7-9,TRBJ2-7,many,-,CASSPPRRDEQYF,TGTGCCAGCAGCCCCCCACGGAGGGACGAGCAGTACTTC
TRBV5-1,TRBJ2-1,many,TRBD1,CASSLIGQGGYNEQFF,TGCGCCAGCAGCCTGATCGGACAGGGGGGCTACAATGAGCAGTTCTTC
TRBV3-1,TRBJ2-1,many,TRBD2,CASSQEGTGGAYNEQFF,TGTGCCAGCAGCCAAGAGGGAACCGGGGGGGCCTACAATGAGCAGTTCTTC
TRBV20-1,TRBJ2-5,many,TRBD2,CSAGAASGRKETQYF,TGCAGTGCTGGGGCCGCTAGCGGGAGGAAGGAGACCCAGTACTTC
TRBV10-3,TRBJ2-3,many,TRBD2,CAISEAVAGLTTDTQYF,TGTGCCATCAGTGAGGCAGTAGCGGGCCTTACCACAGATACGCAGTATTTT
TRBV2,TRBJ2-5,-,-,CASRGSRLETQYF,TGTGCCAGCAGGGGTAGCCGATTGGAGACCCAGTACTTC
TRBV7-2,TRBJ2-7,many,TRBD2,CASSFLGLAGSEQYF,TGTGCCAGCAGCTTCCTGGGACTAGCGGGAAGTGAGCAGTACTTC
TRBV20-1,TRBJ2-7,-,TRBD1,CSARDQGGGSEGQGQYF,TGCAGTGCTAGAGATCAAGGGGGCGGTTCCGAGGGGCAGGGGCAGTACTTC
TRBV6-1,TRBJ2-1,many,-,CASSPSSREYYNEQFF,TGTGCCAGCAGTCCTTCTTCGCGGGAATACTACAATGAGCAGTTCTTC
TRBV18,TRBJ2-1,many,-,CASSPPAGHNEQFF,TGTGCCAGCTCACCACCGGCAGGGCACAATGAGCAGTTCTTC
TRBV18,TRBJ1-1,many,-,CASSPRGRGVNTEAFF,TGTGCCAGCTCCCCCCGGGGCAGGGGAGTAAACACTGAAGCTTTCTTT
TRBV29-1,TRBJ2-2,-,-,CSVNRDTSGELFF,TGCAGCGTCAACCGGGACACCAGCGGGGAGCTGTTTTTT
TRBV5-1,TRBJ2-4,many,-,CASSSTGTGKNIQYF,TGCGCCAGCAGCTCGACCGGGACCGGGAAAAACATTCAGTACTTC
TRBV19,TRBJ1-1,many,TRBD1,CASSTSDRGPFAEAFF,TGTGCCAGTAGTACCTCGGACAGGGGACCTTTCGCTGAAGCTTTCTTT
TRBV29-1,TRBJ2-2,many,TRBD1,CSVEDVDRENTGELFF,TGCAGCGTTGAGGATGTGGACAGGGAAAACACCGGGGAGCTGTTTTTT
TRBV7-9,TRBJ1-2,few,-,CASSPEIGGYTF,TGTGCCAGCAGCCCTGAGATCGGTGGCTACACCTTC
TRBV27,TRBJ2-1,many,-,CASTDLINNEQFF,TGTGCCAGCACGGACCTCATCAACAATGAGCAGTTCTTC
TRBV27,TRBJ1-1,-,-,CASSLMNTVAFF,TGTGCCAGCAGTTTAATGAACACTGTAGCTTTCTTT
TRBV2,TRBJ2-7,many,-,CASSELPYEQYF,TGTGCCAGCAGTGAGCTCCCCTACGAGCAGTACTTC
TRBV6-9,TRBJ1-2,few,-,CASSYSNSANYGYTF,TGTGCCAGCAGTTACAGCAACAGTGCTAACTATGGCTACACCTTC
TRBV6-2/TRBV6-3,TRBJ1-5,few,-,CASSDSPNQPQHF,TGTGCCAGCAGTGACTCCCCCAATCAGCCCCAGCATTTT